This T cell receptor beta chain came from a study of blood T cells in healthy people across ages. With a J-beta primer mix and a sample-barcoded 5' primer, a second PCR ran roughly 7 to 11 cycles. Every single cDNA molecule received a tag from a template-switch adaptor with 12 random nucleotides. TCRdb re-called the 5' RACE reads with MiXCR, one entry per CDR3 protein. The sample has roughly 1,500,000 distinct CDR3 sequences, around 36% seen once. Peripheral blood was drawn, around 9.5 milliliters per donor. The germline V gene has CDR1 DFQATT and CDR2 SNEGSKA (reference sequence). Trimming pared 0 bases from V and 7 bases from J, leaving 12 bases between. There are 13 residues in the CDR3.

This TCR came from a woman in her 30s in good health. The specimen was blood. V and J are TRBV20-1 and TRBJ1-2; D uncertain. CDR3: CSARDQEPSGYTF. CDR3 nucleotide sequence: TGCAGTGCTAGAGATCAGGAACCGAGTGGCTACACCTTC.